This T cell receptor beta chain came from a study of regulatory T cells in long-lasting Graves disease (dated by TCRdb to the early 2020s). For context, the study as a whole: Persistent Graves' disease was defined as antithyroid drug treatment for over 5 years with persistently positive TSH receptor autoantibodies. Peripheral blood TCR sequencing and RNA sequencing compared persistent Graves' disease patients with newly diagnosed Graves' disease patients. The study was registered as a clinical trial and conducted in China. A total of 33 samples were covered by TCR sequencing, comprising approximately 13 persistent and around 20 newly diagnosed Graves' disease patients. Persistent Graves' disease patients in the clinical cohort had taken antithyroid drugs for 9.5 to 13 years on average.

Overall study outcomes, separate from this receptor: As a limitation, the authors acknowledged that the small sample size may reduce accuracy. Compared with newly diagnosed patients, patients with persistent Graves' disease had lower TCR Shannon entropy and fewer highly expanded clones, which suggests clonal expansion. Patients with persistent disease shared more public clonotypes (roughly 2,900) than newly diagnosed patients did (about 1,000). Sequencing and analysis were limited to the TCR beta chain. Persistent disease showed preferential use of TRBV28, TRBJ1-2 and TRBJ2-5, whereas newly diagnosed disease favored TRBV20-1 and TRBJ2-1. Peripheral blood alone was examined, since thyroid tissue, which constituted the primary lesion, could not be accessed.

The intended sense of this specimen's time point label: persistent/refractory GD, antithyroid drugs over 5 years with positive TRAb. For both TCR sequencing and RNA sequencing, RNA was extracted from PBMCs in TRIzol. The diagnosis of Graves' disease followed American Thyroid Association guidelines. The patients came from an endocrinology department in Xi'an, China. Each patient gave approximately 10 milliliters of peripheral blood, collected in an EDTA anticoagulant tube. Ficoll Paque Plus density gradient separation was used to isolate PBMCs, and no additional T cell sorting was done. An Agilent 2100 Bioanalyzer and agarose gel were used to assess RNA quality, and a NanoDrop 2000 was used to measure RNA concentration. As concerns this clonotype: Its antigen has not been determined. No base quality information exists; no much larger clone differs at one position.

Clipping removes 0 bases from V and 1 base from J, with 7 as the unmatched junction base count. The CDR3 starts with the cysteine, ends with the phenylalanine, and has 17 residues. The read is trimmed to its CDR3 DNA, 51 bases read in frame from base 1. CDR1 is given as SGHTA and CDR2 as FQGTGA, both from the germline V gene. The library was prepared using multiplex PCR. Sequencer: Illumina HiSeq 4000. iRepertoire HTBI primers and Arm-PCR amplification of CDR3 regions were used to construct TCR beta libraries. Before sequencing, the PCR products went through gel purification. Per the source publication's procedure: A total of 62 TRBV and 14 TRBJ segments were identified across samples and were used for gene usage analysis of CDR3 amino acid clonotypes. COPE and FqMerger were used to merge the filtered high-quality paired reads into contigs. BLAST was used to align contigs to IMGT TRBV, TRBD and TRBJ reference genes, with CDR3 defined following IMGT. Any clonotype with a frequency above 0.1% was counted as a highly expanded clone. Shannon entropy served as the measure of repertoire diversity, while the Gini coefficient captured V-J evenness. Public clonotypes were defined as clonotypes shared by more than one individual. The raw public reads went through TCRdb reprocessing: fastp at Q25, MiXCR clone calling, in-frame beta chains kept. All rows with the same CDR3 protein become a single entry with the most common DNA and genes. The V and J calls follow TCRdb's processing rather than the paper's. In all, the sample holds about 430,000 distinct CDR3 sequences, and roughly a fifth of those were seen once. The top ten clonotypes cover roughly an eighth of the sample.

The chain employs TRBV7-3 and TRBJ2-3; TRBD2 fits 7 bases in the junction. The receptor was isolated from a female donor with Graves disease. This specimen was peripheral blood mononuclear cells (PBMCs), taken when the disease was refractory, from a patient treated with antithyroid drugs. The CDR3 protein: CASSLTLGTSGTDTQYF. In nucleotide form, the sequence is TGTGCCAGCAGCTTAACGTTGGGAACTAGCGGCACAGATACGCAGTATTTT.